The clone carrying this T cell receptor beta chain was detected many times. The CDR3 regions of TCR beta were amplified from RNA transcripts. A first-round RT-PCR of the TCR CDR3 used the HTBI primer set. TCRdb reanalysed the multiplex PCR reads using MiXCR and keeps one entry per CDR3 protein. The sample has 750,000 to 950,000 distinct CDR3 sequences, 35% to 45% seen once. This sample is part of a study of T cells in Graves' hyperthyroidism and ophthalmopathy. The CDR3 totals 14 residues. Trimming pared 1 base from V and 2 bases from J, leaving 12 bases between. In germline, CDR1 is DFQATT, CDR2 SNEGSKA (reference sequence).

The chain uses TRBV20-1 and TRBJ2-7; D gene unclear. The TCR originated in a man aged 18 to 35 with Graves' hyperthyroidism. The sequencing sample was made of blood. The CDR3 nucleotides are TGCAGTGCTAGAGGGGCAGAGGCTACCTACGAGCAGTACTTC. The encoded protein is CSARGAEATYEQYF.